One sample yielded the 22 T cell receptor beta chains listed below, sequenced in a study of T cells in Graves' hyperthyroidism and ophthalmopathy. RNA transcripts were the template for amplifying TCR beta CDR3 regions. When the TCR CDR3 underwent first-round RT-PCR, the HTBI primer set was used. TCRdb reprocessed the multiplex PCR reads via MiXCR and lists one record per CDR3 protein. The data hold more than 550,000 distinct CDR3 sequences, with about 17% observed a single time. The sequenced sample consisted of blood. These receptor sequences come from a woman aged 45-65 years with Graves' hyperthyroidism that later progressed to Graves' ophthalmopathy.

This clonotype was seen ten or more times. This chain connects TRBV7-8 to TRBJ2-5; 13 bases fit TRBD2. CDR1 is SGHVS, CDR2 FQNEAQ, per germline. The CDR3 is 16 residues long. V shed 1 base, J shed 2 bases, and the junction held 1 base outside the gene matches. The CDR3 DNA sequence: TGTGCCAGCAGCTTAGTACTAGCGGGGGGGCAAGAGACCCAGTACTTC. This translates into CASSLVLAGGQETQYF. Drawing the rest from reference TRBV7-8 and TRBJ2-5, the complete variable domain is GAGVSQSPRYKVAKRGQDVALRCDPISGHVSLFWYQQALGQGPEFLTYFQNEAQLDKSGLPSDRFFAERPEGSVSTLKIQRTQQEDSAVYLCASSLVLAGGQETQYFGPGTRLLVL.

The chain joins TRBV5-1 to TRBJ1-3, with a possible D match to TRBD1 (5 bases). CDR3 length equals 14 residues. Trimming removed 0 bases at V and 6 bases at J, with 10 bases between. Germline V gene lookup returns CDR1 SGHRS and CDR2 YFSETQ. CDR3 protein: CASSLEQVSNTIYF. The CDR3 bases are TGCGCCAGCAGCTTGGAACAGGTCTCAAACACCATATATTTT. Full variable domain (rest looked up from reference TRBV5-1 and TRBJ1-3): KAGVTQTPRYLIKTRGQQVTLSCSPISGHRSVSWYQQTPGQGLQFLFEYFSETQRNKGNFPGRFSGRQFSNSRSEMNVSTLELGDSALYLCASSLEQVSNTIYFGEGSWLTVV.

This clonotype was counted only a few times. The chain employs TRBV29-1 and TRBJ1-2; 7 bases align to TRBD1. V trimming: 4 bases; J trimming: 6 bases; junction bases outside the gene matches: 5. The V gene's germline CDR1 is SQVTM and CDR2 ANQGSEA. The CDR3 extends over 12 amino acids. The CDR3 protein is CSVAGQVDGYTF. The CDR3 coding sequence is TGCAGCGTTGCCGGACAGGTAGATGGCTACACCTTC.

This chain links TRBV7-2 with TRBJ2-3; D not certain. The CDR3 totals 12 residues. The V and J ends lost 4 bases and 4 bases respectively, with 6 bases between them. Germline values: CDR1 SGHTA, CDR2 FQGNSA. Written as DNA, the CDR3 is TGTGCCAGCAGCTGGGTTCCAGATACGCAGTATTTT. Translating gives CASSWVPDTQYF.

Many counts were recorded for this clonotype. The chain joins TRBV7-6 to TRBJ2-3; 9 positions match TRBD2. The CDR3 has 16 amino acids. Germline lookup yields CDR1 SGHVS and CDR2 FNYEAQ. V trimming: 1 base; J trimming: 5 bases; junction bases outside the gene matches: 7. CDR3 region: CASSLVVAGARDTQYF. The CDR3 DNA is TGTGCCAGCAGCTTAGTGGTAGCGGGGGCGAGAGATACGCAGTATTTT.

For this clonotype: This may be a read error, as it is one base from a much larger clone. The rearrangement joins TRBV27 to TRBJ2-7; weak D call: TRBD2 (5 bases). This CDR3 has 13 residues. The ends were cut back, 5 bases at V and 0 bases at J, with 8 bases in the middle. Germline CDR1 reads MNHEY; CDR2 reads SMNVEV (reference sequence). The DNA of the CDR3 is TGTGCCAGCAGTGTGGGGAGCTCCTACGAGCAGTACTTC. Encoded protein: CASSVGSSYEQYF.

The genes are TRBV15 and TRBJ1-1, with D possibly TRBD1 on 6 matching bases. Germline CDR1 and CDR2: LNHNV and YYDKDF (reference sequence). The CDR3 has 13 amino acids. V was pared by 11 bases and J by 0 bases, with 13 bases between. The CDR3: CAVGGGMNTEAFF. Here the CDR3 DNA reads TGTGCCGTCGGGGGGGGCATGAACACTGAAGCTTTCTTT. Filled out from reference TRBV15 and TRBJ1-1, the complete variable domain reads DAMVIQNPRYQVTQFGKPVTLSCSQTLNHNVMYWYQQKSSQAPKLLFHYYDKDFNNEADTPDNFQSRRPNTSFCFLDIRSPGLGDTAMYLCAVGGGMNTEAFFGQGTRLTVV.

The chain recombines TRBV20-1 with TRBJ2-3; D is perhaps TRBD1 or TRBD2 (5 bases each). The ends were cut back, 3 bases at V and 0 bases at J, with 25 bases in the middle. Germline loops: CDR1 DFQATT, CDR2 SNEGSKA (reference sequence). This CDR3 is 19 amino acids long. The CDR3 DNA reads as TGCAGTGCTAGTCCCCCGGGCTGGGAGAGGGGTTTAAGCACAGATACGCAGTATTTT. This translates into CSASPPGWERGLSTDTQYF.

This clonotype was observed at least ten times. The CDR3 nucleotides are TGTGCCAGCAGCCGGGGACGTGGGACCCAGTACTTC. Translated, it gives CASSRGRGTQYF. The V gene is TRBV11-3, the J gene TRBJ2-5, with D perhaps TRBD1 or TRBD2 (5 bases each). The germline V gene has CDR1 SGHNT and CDR2 YENEEA. CDR3 length: 12 residues. V lost 5 bases to trimming and J lost 7 bases, with 11 bases between them. The variable domain in full, completed from reference TRBV11-3 and TRBJ2-5, reads EAGVVQSPRYKIIEKKQPVAFWCNPISGHNTLYWYLQNLGQGPELLIRYENEEAVDDSQLPKDRFSAERLKGVDSTLKIQPAELGDSAVYLCASSRGRGTQYFGPGTRLLVL.

The chain uses TRBV6-1 and TRBJ1-4; 11 nucleotides line up with TRBD1. Unmatched junction bases numbered 5, after V lost 4 bases and J lost 7 bases. The CDR3 covers 15 residues. Germline loops: CDR1 MNHNS, CDR2 SASEGT. CDR3 in amino acids: CASSADRGPGEKLFF. CDR3 bases: TGTGCCAGCAGTGCGGACAGGGGGCCAGGTGAAAAACTGTTTTTT.

This chain connects TRBV19 to TRBJ1-5, with 9 bases lining up with TRBD1. The CDR3 runs to 13 residues. The germline V gene encodes CDR1 LNHDA and CDR2 SQIVND (reference sequence). With V trimmed by 10 bases and J by 5 bases, 6 bases remained unmatched. The CDR3 protein is CATRDRDHQPQHF. CDR3 coding DNA: TGTGCCACCCGGGACAGGGACCATCAGCCCCAGCATTTT.

This chain connects TRBV5-1 to TRBJ2-5, with 9 nucleotides matching TRBD2. CDR3 length: 17 amino acids. Germline CDR1 SGHRS, CDR2 YFSETQ. Losses at the gene ends were 3 bases for V and 5 bases for J; bases not matched to a gene: 14. CDR3 DNA sequence: TGCGCCAGCAGCTCGCTGACTAGCGGATCACAGGGGGAGACCCAGTACTTC. It codes for CASSSLTSGSQGETQYF.

The sample holds many counts of this clonotype. The chain has TRBV3-1 and TRBJ1-2, with 7 bases matching TRBD1. This CDR3 has 15 residues. J lost 4 bases, V lost 4 bases, and 9 bases had no gene match. CDR1 is LGHDT, CDR2 YNNKEL, per germline (reference sequence). The CDR3 region is CASSPDQGVGYGYTF. The CDR3 nucleotides read TGTGCCAGCAGCCCTGACCAGGGGGTCGGCTATGGCTACACCTTC.

This clonotype was found many times. The chain links TRBV11-2 to TRBJ2-3; D uncertain. This CDR3 comprises 12 residues. CDR1 SGHAT and CDR2 FQNNGV come from the germline V gene. V dropped 8 bases and J dropped 6 bases, with 12 bases sitting between them. The CDR3 DNA reads as TGTGCCAGCGCCGAGCCTGGCGATACGCAGTATTTT. Translating gives CASAEPGDTQYF.

The CDR3 sequence is CATYRRGDSPLHF. Written as DNA, the CDR3 is TGTGCCACCTACCGGAGGGGGGACTCACCCCTCCACTTT. V usage is TRBV5-6 and J usage is TRBJ1-6; TRBD1 is a possible D gene (6 bases). Trimming cost V 9 bases and J 10 bases, with 17 bases left between them. Germline loops: CDR1 SGHDT, CDR2 YYEEEE. The CDR3 runs 13 residues.

With respect to this clonotype: A much larger clone is a single base away; this may be a read error. V usage is TRBV20-1 and J usage is TRBJ1-1, with 8 bases lining up with TRBD1. V dropped 6 bases and J dropped 7; count of bases not matched to a gene: 16. The CDR3 length is 15 residues. Germline V gives CDR1 DFQATT, CDR2 SNEGSKA (reference sequence). CDR3 loop: CSALSPGGSSLEAFF. CDR3 DNA: TGCAGTGCCCTGTCGCCAGGGGGCTCGAGCCTTGAAGCTTTCTTT.

This clonotype was picked up many times. V is TRBV18 and J is TRBJ1-2, with D hard to call. The CDR3 has 15 residues. The V and J ends lost 5 bases and 0 bases respectively, with 13 bases between them. Germline assignment: CDR1 KGHSH and CDR2 LQKENI. DNA for the CDR3: TGTGCCAGCTCAGAGGTCCAGGTGGCTAACTATGGCTACACCTTC. This gives the protein CASSEVQVANYGYTF.

J is TRBJ1-4 and V is TRBV2, with 8 bases lining up with TRBD1. Germline V CDR1 and CDR2: SNHLY, FYNNEI. V lost 1 base to trimming and J lost 8 bases; unmatched junction nucleotides: 9. The CDR3 is made up of 16 amino acids. The CDR3 bases are TGTGCCAGCAGTGAAGATTCGAGGGACAGGATAGAAAAACTGTTTTTT. This sequence encodes CASSEDSRDRIEKLFF.

This clonotype was counted at least ten times. The V call is TRBV7-2, the J call TRBJ2-7; 7 positions agree with TRBD1. CDR3 length equals 16 residues. The trim removed 5 bases at V and 3 bases at J, leaving 13 bases unmatched. Germline V lookup: CDR1 SGHTA, CDR2 FQGNSA. The CDR3, as DNA: TGTGCCAGCAGCAAAAACCGCATAGGGGGCAACTACGAGCAGTACTTC. Amino acid sequence: CASSKNRIGGNYEQYF.

The chain joins TRBV20-1 to TRBJ2-5, with 7 bases identical to TRBD2. The V gene's germline CDR1 is DFQATT and CDR2 SNEGSKA (reference sequence). Unmatched junction bases numbered 17, after V lost 5 bases and J lost 5 bases. The length of the CDR3 is 16 residues. Here the CDR3 DNA reads TGCAGTGCTGTGATGGGGGGGGGAGATTTATGGGAGACCCAGTACTTC. Its translation: CSAVMGGGDLWETQYF.

The DNA of the CDR3 is TGTGCCAGCAGTTACTGGCGGGGAGGGCAACCCCAGCATTTT. It encodes CASSYWRGGQPQHF. The chain uses TRBV6-9 and TRBJ1-5; D gene unclear. The germline V gene has CDR1 MNHGY and CDR2 SVAAGI. Trimming took 3 bases from V and 10 from J, leaving 16 bases between them. This CDR3 contains 14 residues.

This clonotype was counted between two and nine times. The V and J genes are TRBV7-3 and TRBJ2-3; D is uncertain. Per germline, CDR1 SGHTA and CDR2 FQGTGA. Deletions cut 1 base from V and 5 bases from J, with 16 bases between. The length of the CDR3 is 16 residues. The CDR3 bases are TGTGCCAGCAGCTTAAATCCAGAAGACCCCAGAGATACGCAGTATTTT. Translation: CASSLNPEDPRDTQYF.